Following are 5 T cell receptor beta chains from one sample sequenced in a study of Ad26.COV2.S vaccination and SARS-CoV-2 variants. As for treatment: approximately 18 received Ad26.COV2.S at low or high dose, single or two shots; about five received placebo; per-sample allocation not given. Sampling occurred on day 63 after the first vaccine or placebo injection. Assay used: immunoSEQ multiplex PCR; TCRdb lists only in-frame clones, some missing. The table shows over 450,000 clones, with about 89% occurring only once. Sequencing used peripheral blood, obtained in a trial of Ad26.COV2.S vaccine versus placebo. The receptors here all came from a person between 18 and 65 years old who received the Ad26.COV2.S COVID-19 vaccine or a placebo.

V and J are TRBV6-6 and TRBJ1-1; no clear D gene. Trimming left V 5 bases short and J 0 bases short, with 13 bases between. There are 15 residues in the CDR3. Germline-derived CDR1 and CDR2 are MNHNY and SVGAGI (reference sequence). For the CDR3, the DNA is TGTGCCAGCAGTACCCCCACAGCTCTGAACACTGAAGCTTTCTTT. This sequence encodes CASSTPTALNTEAFF.

CDR3 sequence: CASSQGTGGTFEQFF. The CDR3 nucleotides are TGTGCCAGCAGCCAAGGAACGGGGGGCACATTTGAGCAGTTCTTC. The chain employs TRBV14 and TRBJ2-1, with D perhaps matching TRBD2 (7 bases). V lost 1 base and J 9 bases, leaving 16 bases between the germline ends. Germline V gene sequence: CDR1 SGHDN, CDR2 FVKESK. This CDR3 has 15 residues.

This clone was seen a few times. V usage is TRBV4-1 and J usage is TRBJ2-6; D is possibly TRBD2 (6 bases). Deletions cut 5 bases from V and 0 bases from J, with 17 bases between. The CDR3 consists of 18 residues. Looked up from germline, CDR1 is MGHRA and CDR2 is YSYEKL. CDR3 sequence: CASSARGTDTSGANVLTF. CDR3 DNA: TGCGCCAGCAGCGCCCGAGGGACTGACACCTCTGGGGCCAACGTCCTGACTTTC.

The CDR3 nucleotides read TGTGCCTGGATGGTCACATACAATGAGCAGTTCTTC. This gives the protein CAWMVTYNEQFF. The chain has TRBV30 and TRBJ2-1; no reliable D call. The CDR3 totals 12 residues. CDR1 is GTSNPN, CDR2 SVGIG, per germline (reference sequence). Trimming removed 4 bases at V and 4 bases at J, with 8 bases between.

This rearrangement joins TRBV21-1 to TRBJ2-1; TRBD2, as called in the table, went unchecked against the DNA. TRBV21-1 is a pseudogene segment. The CDR3 loop spans 17 amino acids. The CDR3 is CASSKGRERGRYNEQFF. The CDR3 DNA reads TGTGCCAGCAGCAAAGGCCGGGAGCGGGGGCGGTACAATGAGCAGTTCTTC.